The present T cell receptor (beta chain) was sequenced within a study of cytomegalovirus exposure and HLA in healthy donors. Primers: 60 Vbeta forward and 13 Jbeta reverse. TCRdb keeps only in-frame clones here, not all; method: immunoSEQ multiplex PCR. This sample carries fewer than 200,000 clones, about four fifths of them seen once, and the ten largest clones take about 10%. Regarding the study as a whole: When presence/absence was analysed, sequencing depth was taken to be roughly uniform across donors.

Between the trimmed V and J ends, which lost 0 bases and 5 bases, there was a span of 12 bases. From germline, CDR1 is SGHRS and CDR2 YFSETQ. This CDR3 spans 14 amino acids. There are a few counts of this clone. Its antigen remains unidentified. The J gene is TRBJ2-7, the V gene TRBV5-1; perhaps TRBD1 as D (5 bases). Input material: PBMCs. The TCR was taken from a man aged 45-65 years in good health and CMV-seropositive. CDR3 protein: CASSLGVRGDEQYF. The CDR3 region has the DNA TGCGCCAGCAGCTTGGGGGTTAGGGGCGACGAGCAGTACTTC. The full variable domain, with the rest looked up from reference TRBV5-1 and TRBJ2-7, is KAGVTQTPRYLIKTRGQQVTLSCSPISGHRSVSWYQQTPGQGLQFLFEYFSETQRNKGNFPGRFSGRQFSNSRSEMNVSTLELGDSALYLCASSLGVRGDEQYFGPGTRLTVT.